This section outlines one T cell receptor (beta chain) sequence together with its context. Sequencing relied on immunoSEQ assay v3.0, run at survey level. Data came from immunoSEQ multiplex PCR; TCRdb stores just in-frame clones and leaves some out. Found here are roughly 27,000 clones, around 85% of them singletons; the top ten hold 8.5% to 10%. After removal of 4 bases from V and 0 bases from J, the junction contained 6 bases not matched to a gene. From germline, CDR1 is SNHLY and CDR2 FYNNEI. The CDR3 sequence is 18 residues long. The sample is drawn from a study of long-term antiretroviral therapy in people with HIV.

The specimen was unsorted PBMCs, collected 2.3 years after starting antiretroviral therapy. V and J are TRBV2 and TRBJ2-6; 10 bases fit TRBD1. The source is a man aged 40-50 years with HIV. The CDR3 coding sequence is TGTGCCAGCAGTGGACCGGGACAGGGGCGCTCTGGGGCCAACGTCCTGACTTTC. As protein: CASSGPGQGRSGANVLTF.